This T cell receptor beta chain is from a study of T cell responses to AZD1222 COVID-19 vaccine (dated by TCRdb to about 2021). Study-level background: AZD1222 recipients with second doses at about 4 weeks or about 12 weeks were pooled, because spike-specific TCR depth and breadth did not differ between schedules. TCR sequencing covered roughly 230 trial participants: roughly 200 given two doses of AZD1222 and approximately 26 given two doses of MenACWY control vaccine. Trial participants were enrolled by age into 18-55, 56-69 and 70-plus year subgroups, with roughly 160, 29 and 62 TCR-sequenced participants respectively.

The CDR3 regions of human TCRbeta chains were subjected to immunosequencing. The authors processed their data as follows. TCRs in the repertoires were matched against a reference library of SARS-CoV-2-specific TCRs that had been generated with the MIRA antigen-specificity platform. Breadth was defined as the fraction of unique TCRs that were SARS-CoV-2-associated. Depth was defined as the fraction of total T cells that were SARS-CoV-2-associated. Using the MIRA data, each spike-specific TCR was mapped to the spike region that the TCR reacts to and placed in a CD4 or CD8 class. Log10-transformed breadth and depth values were compared by one-way ANOVA with Sidak's multiple comparisons tests. TCRdb holds this immuneACCESS table with in-frame rearrangements only. Some clones are missing; in checked studies, unresolved V genes explain under half, and the rest has no known cause. The V and J calls and clone size are taken from that table; D and trimming were inferred from the DNA. The sample includes fewer than 150,000 clones, with about nine tenths observed a single time. Roughly 7.4% of the sample is taken by the ten largest.

A note on this clone: Its binding antigen is unknown. The record has no base qualities; no much larger clone is one base away.

Overall study outcomes, separate from this receptor: Vaccine-associated CD4 TCRs spanned the whole spike protein, with dominant responses in regions 160-218 and 743-854. The 56-69-year group was small, and its depth increase did not reach significance, likely because of low power. Only a handful of AZD1222 recipients were SARS-CoV-2 seropositive at baseline, limiting conclusions about previously exposed vaccinees. Because no samples from the day 14 peak response were available, repertoires could be characterized only after the peak T cell response. Reportedly, almost half of the unique spike-specific TCRs recognized epitopes lying outside the regions that are mutated in the B.1.351 and B.1.1.7 variants. Participants were mostly white British, with more females than males. The authors suggested clonal diversity may have been underestimated. After two AZD1222 doses, spike-specific TCR breadth and depth were significantly higher than at day 0 and than in MenACWY recipients.

The CDR3 runs 15 residues from the cysteine to the phenylalanine. Only the CDR3 portion is preserved as DNA: 45 bases, with reading frame beginning at the first base. The CDR1 and CDR2 encoded by the germline V gene (reference sequence) are GTSNPN and SVGIG. V is pruned by 3 bases and J by 5 bases, leaving 11 bases of the junction without a gene match. Interpreted using the paper, the time point label stands for: baseline before first vaccination. The vaccinee samples were drawn from two UK trials, COV001 and COV002, one of which was a single-blind randomized controlled phase 2/3 trial testing AZD1222 (ChAdOx1 nCoV-19) in healthy adults. Trial participant PBMC samples were collected at day 0 and day 28 after the second dose for TCRbeta chain sequencing.

Rearrangement joined TRBV30 to TRBJ1-1; TRBD1 lines up with 8 middle nucleotides. The starting material was peripheral blood, obtained on day 0 of AZD1222 vaccination. This TCR came from an adult in good health. This receptor carries the CDR3 CAWRPPDRDRTEAFF. The DNA is TGTGCCTGGAGGCCGCCGGACAGGGATAGGACTGAAGCTTTCTTT.